Presented here are 26 T cell receptor beta chains from one specimen sequenced in a study of cytomegalovirus exposure and HLA in healthy donors. The PCR used 60 Vbeta and 13 Jbeta primers. The table came from immunoSEQ multiplex PCR; TCRdb's copy has only in-frame clones and leaves some out. The repertoire holds some 120,000 clones, with roughly 76% as singletons. The sequencing input was PBMCs. All receptors come from a woman aged 40 to 50 in good health and CMV-seropositive.

This clone appeared a single time. The chain joins TRBV5-1 to TRBJ2-5, with a possible D match to TRBD1 (6 bases). This CDR3 is 15 amino acids long. V gave up 0 bases and J gave up 5 bases, with 14 bases separating them. Germline V lookup: CDR1 SGHRS, CDR2 YFSETQ. The chain's CDR3 is CASSLATGHLETQYF. The CDR3 DNA follows: TGCGCCAGCAGCTTGGCCACGGGACATCTGGAGACCCAGTACTTC.

The CDR3: CASSLDLDRRAFF. The CDR3 DNA sequence: TGCGCCAGCAGCTTGGATCTTGACAGGAGGGCTTTCTTT. The gene calls are TRBV5-1 and TRBJ1-1, with D perhaps matching TRBD1 (6 bases). Per germline, CDR1 SGHRS and CDR2 YFSETQ. The CDR3 has 13 amino acids. V gave up 0 bases and J gave up 11 bases, with 14 bases separating them.

This chain connects TRBV2 to TRBJ1-1, with 8 bases matching TRBD1. The V gene end was trimmed by 6 bases and the J gene end by 4 bases; junction bases not matched to a gene: 16. This CDR3 spans 17 amino acids. CDR1 SNHLY and CDR2 FYNNEI come from the germline V gene. The CDR3 DNA sequence: TGTGCCAGCAGAGTACTTACGGACAGGGCGGCATTCACTGAAGCTTTCTTT. It is translated as CASRVLTDRAAFTEAFF.

The chain has TRBV30 and TRBJ1-1; no definite D call. Germline CDR1 reads GTSNPN; CDR2 reads SVGIG (reference sequence). The germline V and J ends were trimmed by 2 bases and 1 base, with 8 bases remaining between them. The CDR3 has 13 amino acids. CDR3 sequence (DNA): TGTGCCTGGAGTAGAGGAGCGAACACTGAAGCTTTCTTT. The encoded protein is CAWSRGANTEAFF.

The gene calls are TRBV6-7 and TRBJ1-2; D perhaps matches TRBD1 (6 bases). TRBV6-7 is assigned to the ORF class and has an uncertain function. Trimming shortened V by 5 bases and J by 4 bases, and 35 bases separated the two germline ends. There are 21 residues in the CDR3. The CDR3 loop is CASSPADRHLGGNNTVYGYTF. In DNA, the CDR3 is TGTGCCAGCAGTCCCGCGGACAGACATTTAGGTGGGAATAACACCGTCTATGGCTACACCTTC.

The rearrangement joins TRBV4-1 to TRBJ1-6; tentatively, D is TRBD1 (5 bases). The CDR3 runs 16 residues. Germline V gives CDR1 MGHRA, CDR2 YSYEKL. Trimming shortened V by 0 bases and J by 7 bases, and 13 bases separated the two germline ends. The CDR3 protein is CASSQDSGGNNSPLHF. In DNA form, the CDR3 reads TGCGCCAGCAGCCAAGATTCGGGGGGTAACAATTCACCCCTCCACTTT.

This clone came up a few times. The chain combines TRBV5-1 with TRBJ1-1; weak D call: TRBD1 (5 bases). CDR1 and CDR2 from the germline V gene are SGHRS and YFSETQ. The CDR3 is 14 amino acids. Trimming stripped 4 bases from V and 0 bases from J, with 10 bases between. CDR3 DNA: TGCGCCAGCAGCGCGCGACAGATGAACACTGAAGCTTTCTTT. Translation gives CASSARQMNTEAFF.

This clone was detected only a few times. The chain carries TRBV30 and TRBJ1-4, with D maybe TRBD1 (6 bases). Trimming cost V 8 bases and J 8 bases, with 18 bases left between them. The CDR3 is 13 amino acids. The germline V gene encodes CDR1 GTSNPN and CDR2 SVGIG (reference sequence). Here the CDR3 reads CAQQGAGIEKLFF. The CDR3 DNA reads as TGTGCCCAACAGGGAGCGGGAATCGAAAAACTGTTTTTT.

Comment on this clone: One junction end disagrees with the germline gene, perhaps due to a read error. This chain links TRBV29-1 with TRBJ2-7; tentatively, D is TRBD2 (5 bases). There are 12 residues in the CDR3. CDR1 is SQVTM, CDR2 ANQGSEA, per germline. The CDR3 coding sequence is TGCAGCGTTGCTCGGGGTGGCTACGAGCGGTACTTC. Its translation: CSVARGGYERYF.

For this clone: Other DNA sequences in the sample encode the same CDR3. This chain links TRBV30 with TRBJ2-3; possible D gene TRBD2, 6 bases. Looked up from germline, CDR1 is GTSNPN and CDR2 is SVGIG (reference sequence). This CDR3 contains 11 residues. V was trimmed by 3 bases and J by 5 bases, leaving 6 bases between them. CDR3 nucleotide sequence: TGTGCCTGGAGCGGGGGAGATACGCAGTATTTT. Its translation is CAWSGGDTQYF. The entire variable domain, with the rest obtained from reference TRBV30 and TRBJ2-3, is as follows: SQTIHQWPATLVQPVGSPLSLECTVEGTSNPNLYWYRQAAGRGLQLLFYSVGIGQISSEVPQNLSASRPQDRQFILSSKKLLLSDSGFYLCAWSGGDTQYFGPGTRLTVL.

The chain uses TRBV6-5 and TRBJ2-7; tentative D call: TRBD1 (6 bases). V lost 5 bases to trimming and J lost 3 bases, with 14 bases between them. Germline CDR1 and CDR2: MNHEY and SVGAGI. The CDR3 has 14 residues. DNA for the CDR3: TGTGCCAGCAGTAAACAGGGTGGTGGCTACGAGCAGTACTTC. It specifies CASSKQGGGYEQYF.

The rearrangement links TRBV5-1 to TRBJ1-6; D uncertain. This CDR3 is 17 amino acids long. V lost 3 bases, J lost 5 bases, and 18 bases lay in between. Germline-derived CDR1 and CDR2 are SGHRS and YFSETQ. The CDR3 bases are TGCGCCAGCAGCTCCAAACCCCTAGATTCGGATAATTCACCCCTCCACTTT. Translated: CASSSKPLDSDNSPLHF.

The rearrangement uses TRBV7-2 and TRBJ1-4; the match to TRBD1 covers 7 bases. V dropped 7 bases and J dropped 7; count of bases not matched to a gene: 6. CDR1 and CDR2 (germline): SGHTA, FQGNSA. The CDR3 extends over 13 amino acids. The CDR3 reads CASTRGLGEKLFF. CDR3 nucleotide sequence: TGTGCCAGCACGAGGGGGCTTGGTGAAAAACTGTTTTTT.

The chain combines TRBV30 with TRBJ2-1, with TRBD2 matching over 9 bases. The V and J ends lost 2 bases and 3 bases, in that order; junction bases with no gene match: 5. The CDR3 is 15 residues long. CDR1 GTSNPN and CDR2 SVGIG come from the germline V gene (reference sequence). The CDR3 region is CAWSLAGYLYNEQFF. In nucleotides, the CDR3 is TGTGCCTGGAGTCTAGCGGGGTACCTCTACAATGAGCAGTTCTTC.

The chain couples TRBV4-1 to TRBJ2-4; the D is unclear. Trimming stripped 6 bases from V and 0 bases from J, with 9 bases between. Germline CDR1 MGHRA, CDR2 YSYEKL. The CDR3 extends over 14 amino acids. The CDR3 sequence is CASSGLLAKNIQYF. The CDR3, as DNA: TGCGCCAGCAGTGGGCTACTAGCCAAAAACATTCAGTACTTC.

The chain employs TRBV5-4 and TRBJ2-3; TRBD1 is a possible D gene (6 bases). CDR3 size: 15 residues. CDR1 and CDR2 (germline): SGHNT, YYREEE (reference sequence). V was pared by 3 bases and J by 4 bases, with 15 bases between. Here the CDR3 DNA reads TGTGCCAGCAGCTCGAAGACACAGGGCCCAGATACGCAGTATTTT. Translating gives CASSSKTQGPDTQYF.

This clone was seen ten or more times. The chain links TRBV5-1 to TRBJ2-5; TRBD2 matches at 9 bases. J lost 9 bases, V lost 4 bases, and 16 bases had no gene match. This CDR3 region has 16 residues. The V gene's germline CDR1 is SGHRS and CDR2 YFSETQ. CDR3 nucleotides: TGCGCCAGCAGCCCCCTGGTCGGGGGGCGGGAGGGGGCCCAGTACTTC. This encodes CASSPLVGGREGAQYF.

The chain uses TRBV5-4 and TRBJ2-7, with TRBD1 matching over 12 bases. The CDR3 spans 14 residues. CDR1 SGHNT and CDR2 YYREEE come from the germline V gene (reference sequence). J lost 6 bases, V lost 6 bases, and 7 bases had no gene match. The chain's CDR3 is CASTVGQGAPEQYF. The DNA of the CDR3 is TGTGCCAGCACCGTGGGACAGGGGGCGCCCGAGCAGTACTTC. Combining the CDR3 with reference TRBV5-4 and TRBJ2-7 gives the whole variable domain ETGVTQSPTHLIKTRGQQVTLRCSSQSGHNTVSWYQQALGQGPQFIFQYYREEENGRGNFPPRFSGLQFPNYSSELNVNALELDDSALYLCASTVGQGAPEQYFGPGTRLTVT.

The chain carries TRBV7-2 and TRBJ2-1; D is possibly TRBD2 (6 bases). The CDR3 spans 13 residues. V was clipped by 2 bases and J by 7 bases, with 9 bases between them. Germline assignment: CDR1 SGHTA and CDR2 FQGNSA. CDR3 sequence (DNA): TGTGCCAGCAGCTTATGGGGAGGAAATGAGCAGTTCTTC. This translates into CASSLWGGNEQFF.

The V gene is TRBV30, the J gene TRBJ2-7; 10 bases match TRBD1. With 5 bases clipped from V and 9 bases from J, the junction kept 10 bases outside the gene matches. The CDR3 contains 13 residues. Germline CDR1 reads GTSNPN; CDR2 reads SVGIG (reference sequence). The chain's CDR3 is CAWGRTGGVRQYF. The CDR3 DNA sequence: TGTGCCTGGGGACGGACAGGGGGTGTGAGGCAGTACTTC.

The chain joins TRBV27 to TRBJ2-1, with 8 bases identical to TRBD1. Germline assignment: CDR1 MNHEY and CDR2 SMNVEV (reference sequence). V lost 6 bases, J lost 3 bases, and 4 bases stayed unmatched. The CDR3 covers 14 residues. This CDR3 is CASSLGQDYNEQFF. The CDR3 DNA follows: TGTGCCAGCAGCCTGGGACAGGACTACAATGAGCAGTTCTTC.

This clone was counted between two and nine times. The CDR3 region is CASSLPGGSYEQYF. As DNA, the CDR3 is TGTGCCAGCAGCTTACCGGGGGGGTCCTACGAGCAGTACTTC. This sequence joins TRBV13 and TRBJ2-7; TRBD2 agrees at 8 bases. The CDR3 totals 14 residues. V trimming: 2 bases; J trimming: 1 base; junction bases outside the gene matches: 1. Germline V gene sequence: CDR1 PRHDT, CDR2 FYEKMQ (reference sequence).

The chain carries TRBV9 and TRBJ1-6; the match to TRBD1 covers 7 bases. V shed 4 bases, J shed 9 bases, and the junction held 7 bases outside the gene matches. The germline CDR1 and CDR2 sequences are SGDLS and YYNGEE. This CDR3 region has 14 residues. The CDR3 sequence: CASSSRQGGSPLHF. The CDR3 nucleotides are TGTGCCAGCAGCTCACGACAGGGCGGTTCACCCCTCCACTTT. The full variable domain, its missing parts supplied by reference TRBV9 and TRBJ1-6, is DSGVTQTPKHLITATGQRVTLRCSPRSGDLSVYWYQQSLDQGLQFLIQYYNGEERAKGNILERFSAQQFPDLHSELNLSSLELGDSALYFCASSSRQGGSPLHFGNGTRLTVT.

This clone was recorded only once. V gene TRBV18 combines with J gene TRBJ1-5, with no clear D. Trimming removed 2 bases from V and 6 bases from J, with 11 bases in between. This CDR3 contains 14 residues. Germline loops: CDR1 KGHSH, CDR2 LQKENI. CDR3 region: CASSPSQVSQPQHF. The DNA of the CDR3 is TGTGCCAGCTCACCATCCCAGGTCAGTCAGCCCCAGCATTTT.

This chain joins TRBV6-6 and TRBJ1-3, with 7 bases that match TRBD1. CDR3 length: 16 residues. The ends lost 6 bases at V and 2 bases at J; junction bases unmatched: 10. From germline, CDR1 is MNHNY and CDR2 SVGAGI (reference sequence). The CDR3 reads CASSSLITGAGNTIYF. The CDR3 DNA sequence: TGTGCCAGCAGCTCTCTAATTACAGGGGCTGGAAACACCATATATTTT.

The gene calls are TRBV6-1 and TRBJ1-2; TRBD1 might be the D (5 bases). The CDR3 is 14 amino acids. Germline V lookup: CDR1 MNHNS, CDR2 SASEGT. The V gene lost 7 bases and the J gene lost 4 bases, with 16 bases spanning the gap. The chain's CDR3 is CASTTTGTSYGYTF. In DNA, the CDR3 is TGTGCCAGCACCACGACCGGGACTTCCTATGGCTACACCTTC.